This T cell receptor beta chain was identified in a study of cytomegalovirus exposure and HLA in healthy donors. Study observations and caveats: The authors later found TCR association rates varying by HLA locus, with DRB1 most and HLA-C fewest. Owing to their indistinguishability, certain V segments, notably TRBV6-2 and TRBV6-3, were excluded. Reports showed the classifier diagnosing cytomegalovirus status with high specificity and sensitivity.

PCR used 60 Vbeta primers and 13 Jbeta primers. Sequencing used immunoSEQ multiplex PCR; TCRdb keeps in-frame clones, though not all of them. The sample contains 160,000 or so clones, roughly 80% of which appear only once. As concerns this clone: The antigen is undetermined.

The donors comprised healthy bone marrow donors. The CDR3 spans 16 residues. Germline V gene data show CDR1 as SGHAT and CDR2 as FQNNGV. V shed 2 bases, J shed 0 bases, and the junction held 6 bases outside the gene matches. What was sequenced was PBMCs. The rearrangement joins TRBV11-2 to TRBJ1-1, with 7 bases matching TRBD1. This receptor was obtained from a woman aged 45-59 years in good health and CMV-seronegative. The CDR3 nucleotides read TGTGCCAGCAGCTTATGGGCAGGGGGTATGAACACTGAAGCTTTCTTT. It yields the protein CASSLWAGGMNTEAFF. The complete variable domain, with remaining parts taken from reference TRBV11-2 and TRBJ1-1, reads EAGVAQSPRYKIIEKRQSVAFWCNPISGHATLYWYQQILGQGPKLLIQFQNNGVVDDSQLPKDRFSAERLKGVDSTLKIQPAKLEDSAVYLCASSLWAGGMNTEAFFGQGTRLTVV.